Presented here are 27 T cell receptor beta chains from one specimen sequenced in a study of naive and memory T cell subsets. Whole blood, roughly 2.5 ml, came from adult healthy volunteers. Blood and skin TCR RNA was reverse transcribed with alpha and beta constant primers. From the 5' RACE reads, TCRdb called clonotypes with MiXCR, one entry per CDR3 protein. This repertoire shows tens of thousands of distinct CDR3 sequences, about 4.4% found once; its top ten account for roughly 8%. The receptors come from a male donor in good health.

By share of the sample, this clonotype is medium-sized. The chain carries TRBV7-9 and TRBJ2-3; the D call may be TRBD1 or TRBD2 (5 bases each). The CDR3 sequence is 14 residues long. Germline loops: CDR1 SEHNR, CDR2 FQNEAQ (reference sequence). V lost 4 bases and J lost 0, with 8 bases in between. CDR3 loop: CASSSGSSTDTQYF. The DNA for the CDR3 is TGTGCCAGCAGCTCAGGGAGTAGCACAGATACGCAGTATTTT.

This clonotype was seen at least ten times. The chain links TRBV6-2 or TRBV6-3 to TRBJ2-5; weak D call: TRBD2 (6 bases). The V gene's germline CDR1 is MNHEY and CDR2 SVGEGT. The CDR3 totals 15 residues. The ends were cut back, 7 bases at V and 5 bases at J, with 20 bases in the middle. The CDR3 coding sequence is TGTGCCAGCACCGGAGAGGCACCTCGGGAGGAGACCCAGTACTTC. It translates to CASTGEAPREETQYF.

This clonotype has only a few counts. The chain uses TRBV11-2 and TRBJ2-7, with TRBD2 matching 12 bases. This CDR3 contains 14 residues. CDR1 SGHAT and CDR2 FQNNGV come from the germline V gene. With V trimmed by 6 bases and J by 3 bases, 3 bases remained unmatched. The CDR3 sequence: CASRGLAGHYEQYF. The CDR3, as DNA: TGTGCCAGCAGGGGACTAGCGGGTCACTACGAGCAGTACTTC.

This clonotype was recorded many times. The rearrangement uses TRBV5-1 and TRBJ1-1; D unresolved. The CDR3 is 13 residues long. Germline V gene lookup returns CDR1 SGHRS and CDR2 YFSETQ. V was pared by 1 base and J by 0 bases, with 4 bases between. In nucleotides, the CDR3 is TGCGCCAGCAGCTTGTACATGAACACTGAAGCTTTCTTT. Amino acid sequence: CASSLYMNTEAFF.

CDR3 coding DNA: TGTGCCAGCAGCCGCCAACTTGGCTACACCTTC. Its protein product is CASSRQLGYTF. This chain joins TRBV6-2 or TRBV6-3 and TRBJ1-2; D unresolved. The CDR3 covers 11 residues. CDR1 is MNHEY and CDR2 is SVGEGT in the germline V gene. The ends were cut back, 6 bases at V and 7 bases at J, with 9 bases in the middle.

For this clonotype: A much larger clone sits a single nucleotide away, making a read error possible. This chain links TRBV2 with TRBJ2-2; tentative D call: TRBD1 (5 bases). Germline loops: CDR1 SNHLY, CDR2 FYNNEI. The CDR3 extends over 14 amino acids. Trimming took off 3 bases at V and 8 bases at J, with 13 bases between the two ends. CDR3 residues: CASSDRVGGGELFF. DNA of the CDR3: TGTGCCAGCAGTGACAGGGTCGGTGGTGGGGAGCTGTTTTTT.

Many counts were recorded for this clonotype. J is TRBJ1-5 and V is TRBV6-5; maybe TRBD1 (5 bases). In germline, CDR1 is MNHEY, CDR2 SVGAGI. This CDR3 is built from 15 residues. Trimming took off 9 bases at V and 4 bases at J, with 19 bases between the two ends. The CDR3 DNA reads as TGTGCCAGTCAACACTGGGGCCAGGGTAATCAGCCCCAGCATTTT. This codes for CASQHWGQGNQPQHF.

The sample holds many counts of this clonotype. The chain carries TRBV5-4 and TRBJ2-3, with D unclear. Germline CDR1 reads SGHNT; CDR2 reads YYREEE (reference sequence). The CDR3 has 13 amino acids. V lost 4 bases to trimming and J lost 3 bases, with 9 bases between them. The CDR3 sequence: CASSQVGTDTQYF. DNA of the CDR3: TGTGCCAGCAGCCAGGTGGGGACAGATACGCAGTATTTT.

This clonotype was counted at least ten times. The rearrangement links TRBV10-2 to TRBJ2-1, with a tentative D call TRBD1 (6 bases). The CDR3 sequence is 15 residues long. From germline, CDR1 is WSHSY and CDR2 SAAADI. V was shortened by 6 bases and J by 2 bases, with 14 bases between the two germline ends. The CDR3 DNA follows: TGCGCCAGCAGGAGACCAGGGGAACCCTACAATGAGCAGTTCTTC. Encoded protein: CASRRPGEPYNEQFF.

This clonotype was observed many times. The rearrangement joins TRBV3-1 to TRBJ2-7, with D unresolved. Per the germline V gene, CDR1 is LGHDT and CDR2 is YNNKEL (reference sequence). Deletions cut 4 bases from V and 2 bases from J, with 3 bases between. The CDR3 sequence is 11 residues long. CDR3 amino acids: CASSRAYEQYF. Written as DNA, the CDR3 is TGTGCCAGCAGCCGAGCCTACGAGCAGTACTTC.

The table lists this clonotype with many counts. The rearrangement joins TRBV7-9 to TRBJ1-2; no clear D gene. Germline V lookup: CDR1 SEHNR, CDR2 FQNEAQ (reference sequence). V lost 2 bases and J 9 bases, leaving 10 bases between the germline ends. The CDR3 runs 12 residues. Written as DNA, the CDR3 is TGTGCCAGCAGCTTAAATGGGAAGAGCTACACCTTC. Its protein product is CASSLNGKSYTF.

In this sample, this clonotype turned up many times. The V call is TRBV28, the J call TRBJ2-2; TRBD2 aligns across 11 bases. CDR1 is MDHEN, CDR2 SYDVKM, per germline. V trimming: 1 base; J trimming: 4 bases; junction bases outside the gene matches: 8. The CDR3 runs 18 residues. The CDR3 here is CASSLSPTSGISTGELFF. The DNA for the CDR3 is TGTGCCAGCAGTTTATCACCGACTAGCGGGATAAGCACCGGGGAGCTGTTTTTT.

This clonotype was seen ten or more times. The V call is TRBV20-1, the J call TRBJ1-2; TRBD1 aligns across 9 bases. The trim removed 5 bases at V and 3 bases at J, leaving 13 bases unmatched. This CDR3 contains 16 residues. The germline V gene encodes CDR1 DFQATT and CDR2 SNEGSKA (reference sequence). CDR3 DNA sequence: TGCAGTGCTTCGAAGAGACAGGGGGAGGAATACTATGGCTACACCTTC. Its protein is CSASKRQGEEYYGYTF.

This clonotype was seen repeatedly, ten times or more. The CDR3 here is CASSRDRGQETQYF. Here the CDR3 DNA reads TGTGCCAGCAGCCGGGACAGGGGACAAGAGACCCAGTACTTC. The genes are TRBV7-8 and TRBJ2-5; 10 positions match TRBD1. V shed 5 bases and J 2 bases; nucleotides not matched to a gene: 2. There are 14 residues in the CDR3. Per the germline V gene, CDR1 is SGHVS and CDR2 is FQNEAQ.

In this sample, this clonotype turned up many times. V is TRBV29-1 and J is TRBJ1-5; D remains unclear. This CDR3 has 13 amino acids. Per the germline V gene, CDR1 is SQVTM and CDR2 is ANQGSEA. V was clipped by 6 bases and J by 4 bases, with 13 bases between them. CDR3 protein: CSVRLGLNQPQHF. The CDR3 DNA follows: TGCAGCGTGAGGCTGGGCCTTAATCAGCCCCAGCATTTT.

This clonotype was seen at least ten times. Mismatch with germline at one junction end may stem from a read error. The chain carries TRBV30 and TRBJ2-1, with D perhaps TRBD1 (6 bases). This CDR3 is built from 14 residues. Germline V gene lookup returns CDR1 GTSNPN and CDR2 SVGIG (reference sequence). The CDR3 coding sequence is TGTGCCTGGACAGGGGTTAACAGGGCGCAAGGGCTATATTTC. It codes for CAWTGVNRAQGLYF.

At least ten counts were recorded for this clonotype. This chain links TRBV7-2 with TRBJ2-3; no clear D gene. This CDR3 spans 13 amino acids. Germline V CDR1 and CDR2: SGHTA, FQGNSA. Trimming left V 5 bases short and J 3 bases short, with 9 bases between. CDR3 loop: CASSRARTDTQYF. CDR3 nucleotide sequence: TGTGCCAGCAGCCGTGCAAGGACAGATACGCAGTATTTT.

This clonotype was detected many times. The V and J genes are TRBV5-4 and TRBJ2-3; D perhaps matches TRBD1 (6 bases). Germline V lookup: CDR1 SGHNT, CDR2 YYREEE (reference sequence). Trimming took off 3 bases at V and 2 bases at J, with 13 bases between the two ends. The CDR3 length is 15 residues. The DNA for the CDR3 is TGTGCCAGCAGCTCTACAGGGACCAACACAGATACGCAGTATTTT. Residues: CASSSTGTNTDTQYF.

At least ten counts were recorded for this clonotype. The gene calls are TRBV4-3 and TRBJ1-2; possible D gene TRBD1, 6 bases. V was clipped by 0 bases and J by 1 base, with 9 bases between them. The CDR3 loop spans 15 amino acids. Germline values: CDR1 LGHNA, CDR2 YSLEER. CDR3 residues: CASSQELQGNYGYTF. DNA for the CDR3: TGCGCCAGCAGCCAAGAGTTACAGGGTAACTATGGCTACACCTTC.

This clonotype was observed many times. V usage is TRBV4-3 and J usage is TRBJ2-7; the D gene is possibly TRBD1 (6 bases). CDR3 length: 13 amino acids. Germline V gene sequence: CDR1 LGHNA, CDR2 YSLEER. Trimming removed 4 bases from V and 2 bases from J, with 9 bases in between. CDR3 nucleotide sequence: TGCGCCAGCAGCCGGGACACTACCTACGAGCAGTACTTC. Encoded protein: CASSRDTTYEQYF.

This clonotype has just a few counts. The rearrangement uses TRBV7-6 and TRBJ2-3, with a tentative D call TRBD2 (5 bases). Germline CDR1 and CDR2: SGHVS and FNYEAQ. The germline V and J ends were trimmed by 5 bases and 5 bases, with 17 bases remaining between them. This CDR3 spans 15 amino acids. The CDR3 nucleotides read TGTGCCAGCAGCGGTAGCGCGGGTCAAAAAGATACGCAGTATTTT. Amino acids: CASSGSAGQKDTQYF.

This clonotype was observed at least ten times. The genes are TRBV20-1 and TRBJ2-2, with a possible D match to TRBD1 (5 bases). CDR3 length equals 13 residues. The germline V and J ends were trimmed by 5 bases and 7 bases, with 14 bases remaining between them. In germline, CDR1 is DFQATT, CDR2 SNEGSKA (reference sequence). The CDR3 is CSAVPGWGGELFF. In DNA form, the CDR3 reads TGCAGTGCTGTTCCAGGGTGGGGCGGGGAGCTGTTTTTT.

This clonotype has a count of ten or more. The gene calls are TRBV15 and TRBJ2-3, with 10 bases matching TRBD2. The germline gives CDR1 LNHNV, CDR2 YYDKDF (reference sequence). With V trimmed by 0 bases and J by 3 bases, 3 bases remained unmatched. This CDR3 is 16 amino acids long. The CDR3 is CATSRDGTSVTDTQYF. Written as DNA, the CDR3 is TGTGCCACCAGCAGAGATGGGACTAGCGTGACAGATACGCAGTATTTT.

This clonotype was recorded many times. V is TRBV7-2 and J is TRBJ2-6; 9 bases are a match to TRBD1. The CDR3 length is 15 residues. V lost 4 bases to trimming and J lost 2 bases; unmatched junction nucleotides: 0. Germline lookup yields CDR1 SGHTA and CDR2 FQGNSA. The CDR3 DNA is TGTGCCAGCAGCTGGACAGGGGCTGGGGCCAACGTCCTGACTTTC. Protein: CASSWTGAGANVLTF.

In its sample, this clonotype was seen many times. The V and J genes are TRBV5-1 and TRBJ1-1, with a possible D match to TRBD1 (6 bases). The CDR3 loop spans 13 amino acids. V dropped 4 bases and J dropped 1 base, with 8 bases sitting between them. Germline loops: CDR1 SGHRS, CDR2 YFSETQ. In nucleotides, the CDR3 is TGCGCCAGCAGCACGACAGGGAACACTGAAGCTTTCTTT. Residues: CASSTTGNTEAFF.

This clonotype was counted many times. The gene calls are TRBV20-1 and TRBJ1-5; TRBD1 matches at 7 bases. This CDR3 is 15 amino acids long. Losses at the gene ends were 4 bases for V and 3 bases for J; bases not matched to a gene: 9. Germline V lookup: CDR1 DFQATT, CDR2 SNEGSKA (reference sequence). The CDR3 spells CSATNGTVPNQPQHF. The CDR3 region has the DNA TGCAGTGCTACAAACGGGACAGTTCCCAATCAGCCCCAGCATTTT.

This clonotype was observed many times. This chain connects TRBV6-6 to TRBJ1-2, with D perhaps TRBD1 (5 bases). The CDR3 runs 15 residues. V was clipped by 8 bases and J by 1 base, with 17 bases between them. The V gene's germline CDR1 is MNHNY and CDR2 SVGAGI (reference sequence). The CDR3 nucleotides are TGTGCCAGCTCTCCACGCGGGACTATTAACTATGGCTACACCTTC. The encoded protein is CASSPRGTINYGYTF.